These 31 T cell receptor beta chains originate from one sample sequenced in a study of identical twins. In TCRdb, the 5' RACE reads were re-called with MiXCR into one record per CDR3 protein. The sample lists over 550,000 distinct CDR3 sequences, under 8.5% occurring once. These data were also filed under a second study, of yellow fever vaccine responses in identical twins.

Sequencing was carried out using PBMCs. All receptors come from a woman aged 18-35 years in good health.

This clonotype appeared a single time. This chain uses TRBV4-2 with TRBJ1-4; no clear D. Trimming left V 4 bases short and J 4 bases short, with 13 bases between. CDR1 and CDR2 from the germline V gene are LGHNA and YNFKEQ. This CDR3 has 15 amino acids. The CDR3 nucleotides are TGTGCCAGCAGCCTAAACGCCGGGGTTAATGAAAAACTGTTTTTT. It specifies CASSLNAGVNEKLFF.

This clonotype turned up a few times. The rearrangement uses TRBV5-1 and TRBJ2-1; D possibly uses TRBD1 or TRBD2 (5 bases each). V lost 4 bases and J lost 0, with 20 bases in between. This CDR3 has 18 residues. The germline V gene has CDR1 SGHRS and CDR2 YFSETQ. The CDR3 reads CASSPMGRGPSSYNEQFF. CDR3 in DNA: TGCGCCAGCAGCCCCATGGGTCGGGGACCCTCCTCCTACAATGAGCAGTTCTTC.

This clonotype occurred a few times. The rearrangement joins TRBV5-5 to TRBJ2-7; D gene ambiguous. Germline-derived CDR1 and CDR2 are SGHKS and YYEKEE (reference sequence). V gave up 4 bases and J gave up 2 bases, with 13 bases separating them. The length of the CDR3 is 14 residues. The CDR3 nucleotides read TGTGCCAGCAGCGGGGATAAATACCCCTACGAGCAGTACTTC. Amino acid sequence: CASSGDKYPYEQYF.

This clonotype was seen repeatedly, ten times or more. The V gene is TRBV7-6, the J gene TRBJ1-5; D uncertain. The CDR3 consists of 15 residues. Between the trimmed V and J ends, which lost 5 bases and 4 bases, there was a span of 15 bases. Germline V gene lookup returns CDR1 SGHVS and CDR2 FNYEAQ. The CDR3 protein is CASSPGGPSNQPQHF. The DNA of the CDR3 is TGTGCCAGCAGCCCAGGAGGACCATCAAATCAGCCCCAGCATTTT.

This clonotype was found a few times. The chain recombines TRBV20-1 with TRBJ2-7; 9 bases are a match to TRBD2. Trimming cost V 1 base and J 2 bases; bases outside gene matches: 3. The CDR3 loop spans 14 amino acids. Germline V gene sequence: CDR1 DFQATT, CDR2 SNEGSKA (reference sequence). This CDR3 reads CSARVAGGTYEQYV. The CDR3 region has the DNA TGCAGTGCTAGAGTGGCGGGGGGGACCTACGAGCAGTACGTC.

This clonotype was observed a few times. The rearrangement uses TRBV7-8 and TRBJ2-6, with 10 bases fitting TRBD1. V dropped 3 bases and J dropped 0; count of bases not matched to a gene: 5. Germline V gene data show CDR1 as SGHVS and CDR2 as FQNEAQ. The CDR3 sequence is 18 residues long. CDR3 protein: CASSFPGQGFSGANVLTF. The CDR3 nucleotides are TGTGCCAGCAGCTTCCCGGGACAGGGGTTCTCTGGGGCCAACGTCCTGACTTTC.

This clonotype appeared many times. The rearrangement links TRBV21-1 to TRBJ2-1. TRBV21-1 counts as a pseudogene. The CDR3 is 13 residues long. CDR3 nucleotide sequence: TGTGCCAGCAGACACGCCACGGAAAATGAGCAGTTCTTC. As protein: CASRHATENEQFF.

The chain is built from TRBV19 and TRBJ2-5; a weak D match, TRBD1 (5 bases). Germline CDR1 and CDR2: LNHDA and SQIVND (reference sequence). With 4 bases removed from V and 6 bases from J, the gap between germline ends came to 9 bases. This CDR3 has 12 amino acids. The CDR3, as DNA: TGTGCCAGTAGTAAGGGGTGGAAGACCCAGTACTTC. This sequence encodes CASSKGWKTQYF.

The CDR3 nucleotides read TGCGCCAGCAGCTTGTTGGTAGCCGGCGCAGATACGCAGTATTTT. Translated: CASSLLVAGADTQYF. The J gene is TRBJ2-3, the V gene TRBV5-1; unclear D gene. CDR3 length: 15 amino acids. The V gene lost 1 base and the J gene lost 4 bases, with 13 bases spanning the gap. Looked up from germline, CDR1 is SGHRS and CDR2 is YFSETQ. Together with reference TRBV5-1 and TRBJ2-3, the CDR3 gives the full variable domain: KAGVTQTPRYLIKTRGQQVTLSCSPISGHRSVSWYQQTPGQGLQFLFEYFSETQRNKGNFPGRFSGRQFSNSRSEMNVSTLELGDSALYLCASSLLVAGADTQYFGPGTRLTVL.

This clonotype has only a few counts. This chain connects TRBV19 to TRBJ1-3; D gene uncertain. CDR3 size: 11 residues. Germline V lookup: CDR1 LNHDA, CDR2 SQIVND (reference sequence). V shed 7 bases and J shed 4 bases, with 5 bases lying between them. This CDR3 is CASTEGNTIYF. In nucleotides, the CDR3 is TGTGCCAGTACGGAAGGAAACACCATATATTTT.

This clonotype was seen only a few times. This CDR3 is CASSLARDRNIQYF. The CDR3 DNA follows: TGTGCCAGCAGTTTAGCCCGGGACAGAAACATTCAGTACTTC. V and J are TRBV12-3 or TRBV12-4 and TRBJ2-4, with TRBD1 identical over 7 bases. This CDR3 contains 14 residues. With V trimmed by 0 bases and J by 6 bases, 2 bases remained unmatched.

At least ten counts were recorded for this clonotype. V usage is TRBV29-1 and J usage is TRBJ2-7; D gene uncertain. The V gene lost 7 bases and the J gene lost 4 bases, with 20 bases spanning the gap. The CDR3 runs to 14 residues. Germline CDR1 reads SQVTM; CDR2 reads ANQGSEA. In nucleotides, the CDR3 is TGCAGCGCGTGGTCCGGGCTCGGAGTTTACGAGCAGTACTTC. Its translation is CSAWSGLGVYEQYF.

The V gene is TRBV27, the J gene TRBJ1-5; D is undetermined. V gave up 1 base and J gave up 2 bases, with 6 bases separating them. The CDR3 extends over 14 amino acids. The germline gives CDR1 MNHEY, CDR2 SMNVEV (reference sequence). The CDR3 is CASSLFAGNQPQHF. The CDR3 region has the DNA TGTGCCAGCAGTTTATTTGCCGGCAATCAGCCCCAGCATTTT.

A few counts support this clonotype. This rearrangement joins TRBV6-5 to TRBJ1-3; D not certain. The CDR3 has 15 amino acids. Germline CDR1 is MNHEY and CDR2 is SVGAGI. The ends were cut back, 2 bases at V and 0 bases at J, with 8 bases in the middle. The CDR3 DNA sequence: TGTGCCAGCAGTTACGACCCGAGCTCTGGAAACACCATATATTTT. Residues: CASSYDPSSGNTIYF.

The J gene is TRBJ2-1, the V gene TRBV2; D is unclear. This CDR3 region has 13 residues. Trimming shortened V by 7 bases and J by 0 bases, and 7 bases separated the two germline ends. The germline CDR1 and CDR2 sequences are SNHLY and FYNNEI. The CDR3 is CASTGDSYNEQFF. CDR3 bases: TGTGCCAGCACCGGAGACTCCTACAATGAGCAGTTCTTC.

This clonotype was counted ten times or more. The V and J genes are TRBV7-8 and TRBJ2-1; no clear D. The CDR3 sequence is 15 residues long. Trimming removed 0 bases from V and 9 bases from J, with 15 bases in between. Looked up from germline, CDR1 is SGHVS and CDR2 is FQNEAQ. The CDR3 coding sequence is TGTGCCAGCAGCTTAGCACACAAGCAGGTCGGTGAGCAGTTCTTC. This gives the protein CASSLAHKQVGEQFF. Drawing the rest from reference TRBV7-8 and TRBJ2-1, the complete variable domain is GAGVSQSPRYKVAKRGQDVALRCDPISGHVSLFWYQQALGQGPEFLTYFQNEAQLDKSGLPSDRFFAERPEGSVSTLKIQRTQQEDSAVYLCASSLAHKQVGEQFFGPGTRLTVL.

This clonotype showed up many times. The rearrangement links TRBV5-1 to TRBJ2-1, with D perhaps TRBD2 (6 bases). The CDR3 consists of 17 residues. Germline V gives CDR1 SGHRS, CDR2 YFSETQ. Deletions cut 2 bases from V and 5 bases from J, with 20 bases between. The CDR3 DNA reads TGCGCCAGCAGCTTAACCCCGGTCGGCGGGAATAACAATGAGCAGTTCTTC. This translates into CASSLTPVGGNNNEQFF.

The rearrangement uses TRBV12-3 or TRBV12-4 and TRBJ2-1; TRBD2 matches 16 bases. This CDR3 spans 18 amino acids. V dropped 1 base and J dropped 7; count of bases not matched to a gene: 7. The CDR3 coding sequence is TGTGCCAGCAGTTTAGGGGGACTAGCGGGAGGGCCTAGGAATGAGCAGTTCTTC. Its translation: CASSLGGLAGGPRNEQFF.

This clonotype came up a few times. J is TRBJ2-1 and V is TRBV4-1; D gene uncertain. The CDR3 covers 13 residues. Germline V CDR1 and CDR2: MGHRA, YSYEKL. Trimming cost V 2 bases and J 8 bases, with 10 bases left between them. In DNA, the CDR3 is TGCGCCAGCAGCCAAAGACCCCGCTATGAGCAGTTCTTC. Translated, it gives CASSQRPRYEQFF.

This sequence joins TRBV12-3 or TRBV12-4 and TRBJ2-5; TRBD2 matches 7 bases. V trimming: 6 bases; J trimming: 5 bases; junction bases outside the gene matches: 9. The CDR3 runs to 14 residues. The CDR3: CASSSARGVETQYF. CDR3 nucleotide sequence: TGTGCCAGCAGCTCAGCCCGGGGGGTGGAGACCCAGTACTTC.

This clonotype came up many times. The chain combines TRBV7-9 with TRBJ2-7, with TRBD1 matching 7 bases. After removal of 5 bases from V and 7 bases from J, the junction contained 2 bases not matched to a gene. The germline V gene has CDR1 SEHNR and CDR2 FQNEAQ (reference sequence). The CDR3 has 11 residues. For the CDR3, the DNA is TGTGCCAGCAGCGGGACAGCTGAGCAGTACTTC. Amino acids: CASSGTAEQYF. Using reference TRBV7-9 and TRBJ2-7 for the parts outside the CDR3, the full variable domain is DTGVSQNPRHKITKRGQNVTFRCDPISEHNRLYWYRQTLGQGPEFLTYFQNEAQLEKSRLLSDRFSAERPKGSFSTLEIQRTEQGDSAMYLCASSGTAEQYFGPGTRLTVT.

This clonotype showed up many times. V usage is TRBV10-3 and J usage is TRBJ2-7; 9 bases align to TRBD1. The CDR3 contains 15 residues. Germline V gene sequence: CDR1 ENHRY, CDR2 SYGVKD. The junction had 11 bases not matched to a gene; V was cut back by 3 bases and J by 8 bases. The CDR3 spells CAISDPGQGNFKQYF. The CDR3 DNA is TGTGCCATCAGTGACCCGGGACAGGGAAACTTCAAGCAGTACTTC.

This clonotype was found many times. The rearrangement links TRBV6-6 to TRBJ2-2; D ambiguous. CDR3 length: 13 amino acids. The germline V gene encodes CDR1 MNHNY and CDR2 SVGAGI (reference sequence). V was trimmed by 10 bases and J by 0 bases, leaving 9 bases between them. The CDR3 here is CAIARSNTGELFF. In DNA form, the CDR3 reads TGTGCCATCGCTCGGTCGAACACCGGGGAGCTGTTTTTT.

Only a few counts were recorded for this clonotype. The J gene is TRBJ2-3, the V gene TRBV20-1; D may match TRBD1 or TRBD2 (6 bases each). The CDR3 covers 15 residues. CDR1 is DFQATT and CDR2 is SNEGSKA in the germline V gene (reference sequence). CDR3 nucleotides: TGCAGCGGAGCAGGAGGGGGTAAAGGGACAGATACGCAGTATTTT. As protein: CSGAGGGKGTDTQYF.

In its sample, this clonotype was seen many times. CDR3 in amino acids: CASRTGSTYGYTF. In DNA, the CDR3 is TGTGCCAGCAGAACCGGGTCAACATATGGCTACACCTTC. The chain has TRBV5-5 and TRBJ1-2; D unclear. The V and J ends lost 5 bases and 5 bases respectively, with 13 bases between them. Germline CDR1 and CDR2: SGHKS and YYEKEE (reference sequence). The CDR3 sequence is 13 residues long.

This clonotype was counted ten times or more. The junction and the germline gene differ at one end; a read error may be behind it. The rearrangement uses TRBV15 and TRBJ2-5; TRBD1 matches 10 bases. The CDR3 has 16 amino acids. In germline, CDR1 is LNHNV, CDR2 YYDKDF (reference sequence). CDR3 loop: CATSREDRGGKETQYF. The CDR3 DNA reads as TGTGCCACCAGCCGAGAGGACAGGGGGGGGAAAGAGACCCAGTACTTC.

The CDR3 region is CASEIPVKGYLTDTQYF. Written as DNA, the CDR3 is TGTGCCAGCGAAATTCCCGTGAAGGGCTACCTCACAGATACGCAGTATTTT. V is TRBV21-1 and J is TRBJ2-3; whether TRBD1, the table's D call, matches the DNA was not checked. TRBV21-1 is deemed a pseudogene. CDR3 size: 17 residues.

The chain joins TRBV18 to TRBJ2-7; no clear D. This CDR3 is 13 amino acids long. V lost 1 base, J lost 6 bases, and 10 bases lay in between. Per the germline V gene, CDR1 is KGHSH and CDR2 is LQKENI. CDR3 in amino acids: CASSPQGSGEQYV. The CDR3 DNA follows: TGTGCCAGCTCACCACAGGGCAGTGGCGAGCAGTACGTC.

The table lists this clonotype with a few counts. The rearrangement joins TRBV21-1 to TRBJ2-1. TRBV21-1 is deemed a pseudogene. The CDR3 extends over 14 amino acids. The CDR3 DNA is TGTGCCAGCAGCAAAAGAAGGGTTTACAATGAGCAGTTCTTC. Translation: CASSKRRVYNEQFF.

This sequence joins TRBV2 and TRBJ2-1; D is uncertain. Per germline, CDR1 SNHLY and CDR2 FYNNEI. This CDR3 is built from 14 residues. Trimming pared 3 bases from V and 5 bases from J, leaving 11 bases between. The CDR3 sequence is CASSDSSTDNEQFF. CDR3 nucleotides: TGTGCCAGCAGTGATTCATCGACCGACAATGAGCAGTTCTTC.

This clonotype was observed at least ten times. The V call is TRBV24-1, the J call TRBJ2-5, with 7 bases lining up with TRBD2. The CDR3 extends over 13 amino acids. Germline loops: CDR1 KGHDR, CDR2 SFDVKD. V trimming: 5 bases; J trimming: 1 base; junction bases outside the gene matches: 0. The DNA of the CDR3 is TGTGCCACCAGTGGGACTAGCCAAGAGACCCAGTACTTC. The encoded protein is CATSGTSQETQYF.